Listed here is a single TCR beta chain. From germline, CDR1 is LNHDA and CDR2 SQIVND (reference sequence). The CDR3 length is 13 residues. With 4 bases removed from V and 6 bases from J, the gap between germline ends came to 11 bases. This sample is drawn from a study of blood T cell repertoires in COVID-19. Study at large: The origin of the acute and convalescent COVID-19 samples was the United States, Italy and Spain. T cells, B-cell-depleted T cells, or PBMCs provided the cDNA or gDNA that served as material.

Per the authors' pipeline: Amplification of reference gene primers was used by the study to estimate nucleated cell counts. Data came from immunoSEQ multiplex PCR; TCRdb stores just in-frame clones and leaves some out. From that table come the V and J calls and clone size; the DNA was used to work out D and trimming. The profile shows around 99,000 clones, 84% of them singletons. Sample: peripheral blood. This chain links TRBV19 with TRBJ2-3; possibly TRBD2 for D (7 bases). The sequence derives from a woman aged 45-65 years with acute or convalescent COVID-19. CDR3: CASSNREGDTQYF. CDR3 DNA sequence: TGTGCCAGTAGTAACAGGGAGGGGGATACGCAGTATTTT.